The 17 T cell receptor beta chains reported below all come from one sample, sequenced in a study of STAT5B mutations in CD4+ large granular lymphocyte leukemia. The data were produced by immunoSEQ multiplex PCR, yet TCRdb's version contains in-frame clones alone and is incomplete. Of under 25,000 clones in the sample, around 72% were seen once. Sequencing was performed on CD4+ T cells from blood buffy coats. The source is a human donor in good health.

This rearrangement joins TRBV5-1 to TRBJ1-2; 9 bases are a match to TRBD1. Germline loops: CDR1 SGHRS, CDR2 YFSETQ. Losses at the gene ends were 4 bases for V and 8 bases for J; bases not matched to a gene: 6. There are 13 residues in the CDR3. The CDR3 DNA follows: TGCGCCAGCAGCCCGGGACAGGGATACGGCTACACCTTC. This sequence encodes CASSPGQGYGYTF.

The rearrangement links TRBV28 to TRBJ1-1, with 7 bases aligning to TRBD1. CDR3 length equals 14 residues. Germline V gives CDR1 MDHEN, CDR2 SYDVKM. The junction had 8 bases not matched to a gene; V was cut back by 5 bases and J by 5 bases. The CDR3 here is CASSIITQGTEAFF. CDR3 nucleotide sequence: TGTGCCAGCAGTATAATTACACAGGGGACTGAAGCTTTCTTT.

This clone was observed a few times. This chain links TRBV28 with TRBJ1-1, with D unclear. Trimming took off 5 bases at V and 6 bases at J, with 13 bases between the two ends. Germline CDR1 MDHEN, CDR2 SYDVKM. This CDR3 is 13 amino acids long. DNA of the CDR3: TGTGCCAGCAGTAATAGGCGGCGGTCTGAAGCTTTCTTT. This encodes CASSNRRRSEAFF.

This clone is a singleton in its sample. The V call is TRBV7-3, the J call TRBJ2-3; TRBD1 might be the D (5 bases). Germline lookup yields CDR1 SGHTA and CDR2 FQGTGA. The CDR3 consists of 14 residues. Trimming left V 2 bases short and J 1 base short, with 7 bases between. CDR3 in amino acids: CASSLLGGTDTQYF. The CDR3 coding sequence is TGTGCCAGCAGCTTATTAGGGGGCACAGATACGCAGTATTTT.

The CDR3 loop reads CASSARMGLEAYEQYF. In DNA form, the CDR3 reads TGTGCCAGCTCGGCACGGATGGGGCTAGAAGCCTACGAGCAGTACTTC. The V call is TRBV6-6, the J call TRBJ2-7; tentative D call: TRBD1 (5 bases). Germline V gives CDR1 MNHNY, CDR2 SVGAGI (reference sequence). The ends were cut back, 8 bases at V and 2 bases at J, with 22 bases in the middle. The CDR3 has 16 amino acids.

The rearrangement links TRBV5-6 to TRBJ1-1; D unresolved. This CDR3 region has 12 residues. Germline CDR1 SGHDT, CDR2 YYEEEE. V was trimmed by 0 bases and J by 8 bases, leaving 8 bases between them. Here the CDR3 DNA reads TGTGCCAGCAGCTTGGGGACCCAAGAAGCTTTCTTT. Amino acid sequence: CASSLGTQEAFF.

This clone was seen a few times. This chain connects TRBV7-2 to TRBJ2-3, with D perhaps assigned TRBD1 or TRBD2 (6 bases each). The CDR3 totals 16 residues. Germline CDR1 reads SGHTA; CDR2 reads FQGNSA. V lost 3 bases and J lost 5, with 18 bases in between. CDR3 bases: TGTGCCAGCAGCTTTAGCATCGGGGGCCGGGGAGATACGCAGTATTTT. This gives the protein CASSFSIGGRGDTQYF.

The chain has TRBV29-1 and TRBJ1-2; D perhaps matches TRBD1 (6 bases). Germline lookup yields CDR1 SQVTM and CDR2 ANQGSEA. The CDR3 is made up of 14 amino acids. Trimming cost V 6 bases and J 3 bases, with 17 bases left between them. CDR3 protein: CSVVTGSSDYGYTF. The CDR3, as DNA: TGCAGCGTAGTTACAGGGAGTTCAGACTATGGCTACACCTTC.

The chain links TRBV11-2 to TRBJ2-7, with TRBD2 as a possible D gene (6 bases). Germline V gene lookup returns CDR1 SGHAT and CDR2 FQNNGV. The CDR3 totals 14 residues. V lost 3 bases and J 3 bases, leaving 12 bases between the germline ends. The CDR3: CASSFGLGGYEQYF. CDR3 nucleotides: TGTGCCAGCAGCTTTGGTTTGGGGGGCTACGAGCAGTACTTC.

A few counts support this clone. The chain carries TRBV6-5 and TRBJ1-6, with unresolved D. CDR1 and CDR2 from the germline V gene are MNHEY and SVGAGI. V lost 7 bases, J lost 13 bases, and 8 bases lay in between. CDR3 size: 10 residues. The CDR3 DNA is TGTGCCAGCATTCCCTTCCCCCTCCACTTT. Translated, it gives CASIPFPLHF.

V and J are TRBV6-5 and TRBJ1-2, with 11 positions matching TRBD1. Looked up from germline, CDR1 is MNHEY and CDR2 is SVGAGI. This CDR3 has 15 residues. V dropped 2 bases and J dropped 2; count of bases not matched to a gene: 1. Here the CDR3 reads CASSYGQGANYGYTF. The CDR3 DNA is TGTGCCAGCAGTTACGGACAGGGGGCCAACTATGGCTACACCTTC.

The chain employs TRBV27 and TRBJ2-1, with 9 bases matching TRBD1. Germline assignment: CDR1 MNHEY and CDR2 SMNVEV (reference sequence). This CDR3 contains 18 residues. The V segment lost 2 bases and the J segment 7 bases; nucleotides outside the gene matches: 15. The DNA of the CDR3 is TGTGCCAGCAGTTTAGGGGTAGTGGGACAGGGACGGATTAATGAGCAGTTCTTC. It codes for CASSLGVVGQGRINEQFF.

This clone was seen more than once but under ten times. V and J are TRBV7-3 and TRBJ1-6; D is uncertain. Trimming took 6 bases from V and 0 from J, leaving 12 bases between them. CDR1 and CDR2 from the germline V gene are SGHTA and FQGTGA. The CDR3 runs to 16 residues. DNA of the CDR3: TGTGCCAGCAGACGCGACTGGGGCTCCTATAATTCACCCCTCCACTTT. Translated, it gives CASRRDWGSYNSPLHF.

This chain joins TRBV10-2 and TRBJ1-5, with 9 nucleotides matching TRBD1. The CDR3 is 16 amino acids. The germline V gene has CDR1 WSHSY and CDR2 SAAADI. After removal of 2 bases from V and 6 bases from J, the junction contained 8 bases not matched to a gene. The CDR3 sequence: CASSEPSGTGSQPQHF. In DNA form, the CDR3 reads TGCGCCAGCAGTGAGCCTTCCGGGACAGGGAGTCAGCCCCAGCATTTT.

CDR3 DNA sequence: TGTGCCAGCAGTTCGGGACAGGGAAACTATGGCTACACCTTC. Residues: CASSSGQGNYGYTF. The chain employs TRBV28 and TRBJ1-2, with TRBD1 matching over 9 bases. Per germline, CDR1 MDHEN and CDR2 SYDVKM. Losses at the gene ends were 4 bases for V and 2 bases for J; bases not matched to a gene: 2. There are 14 residues in the CDR3.

To note about this clone: Sequence at one end of the junction differs from germline and may be a read error. This chain links TRBV4-1 with TRBJ1-1; maybe TRBD1 (6 bases). Germline V lookup: CDR1 MGHRA, CDR2 YSYEKL. The CDR3 is made up of 17 amino acids. The CDR3 coding sequence is TGCGCCGGCAGCCAAGTCACTCTCCGGGGGCGCGACACTGAAGCTTTCTTT. Protein sequence: CAGSQVTLRGRDTEAFF.

This chain joins TRBV2 and TRBJ2-1, with TRBD2 matching over 10 bases. Per the germline V gene, CDR1 is SNHLY and CDR2 is FYNNEI. This CDR3 region has 15 residues. Trimming cost V 6 bases and J 4 bases; bases outside gene matches: 6. The CDR3 coding sequence is TGTGCCAGCAGACGGACTAGCGGAATTTACAATGAGCAGTTCTTC. As protein: CASRRTSGIYNEQFF.